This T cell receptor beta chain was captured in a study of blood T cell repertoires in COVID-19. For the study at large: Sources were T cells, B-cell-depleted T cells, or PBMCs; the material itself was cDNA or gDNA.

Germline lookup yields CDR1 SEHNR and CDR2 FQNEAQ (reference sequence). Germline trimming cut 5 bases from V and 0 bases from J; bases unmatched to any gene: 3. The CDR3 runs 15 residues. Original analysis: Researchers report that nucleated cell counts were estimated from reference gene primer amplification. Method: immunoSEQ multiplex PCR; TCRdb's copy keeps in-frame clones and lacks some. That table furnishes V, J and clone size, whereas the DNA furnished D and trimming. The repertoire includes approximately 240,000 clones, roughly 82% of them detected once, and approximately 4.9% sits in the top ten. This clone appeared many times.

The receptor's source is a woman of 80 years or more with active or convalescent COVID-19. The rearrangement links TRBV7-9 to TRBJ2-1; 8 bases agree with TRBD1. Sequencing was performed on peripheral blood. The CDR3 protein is CASSTRGLSYNEQFF. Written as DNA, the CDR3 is TGTGCCAGCAGCACCAGGGGGCTCTCCTACAATGAGCAGTTCTTC.